The 24 T cell receptor beta chains listed next were all sequenced from one sample in a study of liver allograft versus peripheral blood T cells. Across the whole study: Liver transplant recipients had T cell receptor repertoires compared between transplanted liver and peripheral blood.

TCRdb passed the reads through MiXCR, listing each CDR3 protein once. This sample has about 15,000 distinct CDR3 sequences, with 20% found just once. These receptor sequences come from a human patient who had a liver transplant. Some T cells may possibly be graft donor cells.

Comment on this clonotype: This could be a read error, since a much larger clone is one nucleotide away. Written as DNA, the CDR3 is TGTGCCAGCAGCTTCCGAGGCAATGAAGCTTTCTTT. It codes for CASSFRGNEAFF. This chain links TRBV7-9 with TRBJ1-1; the D is unclear. The CDR3 is made up of 12 amino acids. Germline loops: CDR1 SEHNR, CDR2 FQNEAQ (reference sequence). Trimming took off 3 bases at V and 7 bases at J, with 9 bases between the two ends.

This clonotype has ten or more counts. The gene calls are TRBV6-1 and TRBJ1-6; 8 bases map to TRBD1. V dropped 2 bases and J dropped 9; count of bases not matched to a gene: 9. Per the germline V gene, CDR1 is MNHNS and CDR2 is SASEGT. This CDR3 comprises 16 residues. The CDR3: CASSERPGGVSSPLHF. CDR3 DNA: TGTGCCAGCAGTGAAAGGCCAGGGGGCGTCAGTTCACCCCTCCACTTT.

This rearrangement joins TRBV7-2 to TRBJ1-2; D gene ambiguous. Germline-derived CDR1 and CDR2 are SGHTA and FQGNSA. V was shortened by 5 bases and J by 4 bases, with 17 bases between the two germline ends. This CDR3 spans 15 amino acids. CDR3 in amino acids: CASSPRTTAGYGYTF. For the CDR3, the DNA is TGTGCCAGCAGCCCCCGGACTACTGCTGGCTATGGCTACACCTTC.

The chain carries TRBV6-6 and TRBJ2-7, with 8 bases that match TRBD1. The germline gives CDR1 MNHNY, CDR2 SVGAGI (reference sequence). The CDR3 is made up of 17 amino acids. Trimming took 4 bases from V and 3 from J; bases not matched to a gene: 14. The CDR3 sequence: CASSSLTGTGGDYEQYF. CDR3 nucleotides: TGTGCCAGCAGTTCTCTTACCGGGACAGGTGGGGACTACGAGCAGTACTTC.

Relative to its sample, this clonotype is medium-sized. This chain links TRBV6-5 with TRBJ1-2, with D perhaps matching TRBD1 (5 bases). The germline V gene encodes CDR1 MNHEY and CDR2 SVGAGI. The CDR3 spans 14 residues. The ends were cut back, 5 bases at V and 4 bases at J, with 14 bases in the middle. CDR3 in amino acids: CASSGAGDPYGYTF. The CDR3 coding sequence is TGTGCCAGCAGTGGGGCGGGGGACCCCTATGGCTACACCTTC.

This chain uses TRBV5-4 with TRBJ2-1; TRBD2 agrees at 9 bases. The CDR3 is 16 residues long. Losses at the gene ends were 4 bases for V and 3 bases for J; bases not matched to a gene: 8. Looked up from germline, CDR1 is SGHNT and CDR2 is YYREEE (reference sequence). CDR3 in amino acids: CASSPPRLADYNEQFF. The CDR3 bases are TGTGCCAGCAGCCCCCCCAGACTAGCGGACTACAATGAGCAGTTCTTC.

The genes are TRBV19 and TRBJ1-3; D may be TRBD1 (6 bases). In germline, CDR1 is LNHDA, CDR2 SQIVND (reference sequence). Trimming cost V 4 bases and J 2 bases, with 12 bases left between them. The CDR3 loop spans 15 amino acids. The CDR3 DNA sequence: TGTGCCAGTAGTACCCTGGACAGTACTGGAAACACCATATATTTT. As protein: CASSTLDSTGNTIYF.

This chain joins TRBV6-1 and TRBJ2-1; D may be TRBD1 (6 bases). The CDR3 runs to 15 residues. V lost 9 bases, J lost 0 bases, and 15 bases lay in between. Germline CDR1 and CDR2: MNHNS and SASEGT. CDR3 DNA sequence: TGTGCCAGTACACCCGCGACAGGCTCCTACAATGAGCAGTTCTTC. Its protein product is CASTPATGSYNEQFF.

This rearrangement joins TRBV12-3 or TRBV12-4 to TRBJ1-2; D perhaps matches TRBD1 (6 bases). V lost 3 bases, J lost 6 bases, and 11 bases lay in between. CDR3 length: 13 residues. The CDR3 DNA follows: TGTGCCAGCAGTTTTGACAGGTCACATGGCTACACCTTC. The encoded protein is CASSFDRSHGYTF.

The chain joins TRBV5-6 to TRBJ2-6; D ambiguous. The CDR3 sequence is 15 residues long. The germline gives CDR1 SGHDT, CDR2 YYEEEE. V was clipped by 2 bases and J by 0 bases, with 6 bases between them. CDR3 nucleotides: TGTGCCAGCAGCTTAGGTAGCTCTGGGGCCAACGTCCTGACTTTC. It specifies CASSLGSSGANVLTF.

This clonotype was observed a few times. The chain couples TRBV19 to TRBJ1-2; possible D gene TRBD1, 5 bases. The CDR3 totals 15 residues. The germline V gene encodes CDR1 LNHDA and CDR2 SQIVND (reference sequence). Trimming removed 6 bases at V and 4 bases at J, with 18 bases between. CDR3 sequence (DNA): TGTGCCAGTAGCGTTCGGCAGGGCGTAGGCTATGGCTACACCTTC. It translates to CASSVRQGVGYGYTF.

In its sample, this clonotype is medium-sized. J is TRBJ1-1 and V is TRBV29-1; 7 nucleotides agree with TRBD1. V lost 4 bases and J lost 3; bases outside the gene matches: 5. The CDR3 loop spans 13 amino acids. CDR1 is SQVTM, CDR2 ANQGSEA, per germline. The CDR3 region has the DNA TGCAGCGTTGGTTCAGGGGGTGACACTGAAGCTTTCTTT. Translated: CSVGSGGDTEAFF.

A note on this clonotype: This may arise from a read error, as a much more abundant clone is one base away. V is TRBV5-6 and J is TRBJ1-4; 8 bases are a match to TRBD1. V was pared by 3 bases and J by 1 base, with 8 bases of the junction left unmatched. Germline loops: CDR1 SGHDT, CDR2 YYEEEE. The CDR3 is 17 residues long. CDR3 in DNA: TGTGCCAGCAGCTCATACAGGGGGTGCGGAACTAATGAAAAACTGTTTTTT. As protein: CASSSYRGCGTNEKLFF.

This clonotype has at least ten counts. The V and J genes are TRBV6-1 and TRBJ1-5, with D maybe TRBD1 (5 bases). With 7 bases removed from V and 0 bases from J, the gap between germline ends came to 10 bases. Germline assignment: CDR1 MNHNS and CDR2 SASEGT. This CDR3 comprises 14 residues. CDR3 nucleotides: TGTGCCAGCATCCCGGGGGATAGCAATCAGCCCCAGCATTTT. Its translation is CASIPGDSNQPQHF.

The chain uses TRBV5-6 and TRBJ1-2; D is undetermined. This CDR3 contains 13 residues. Looked up from germline, CDR1 is SGHDT and CDR2 is YYEEEE. Trimming left V 5 bases short and J 1 base short, with 9 bases between. CDR3 bases: TGTGCCAGCAGATCGTACGATAACTATGGCTACACCTTC. It is translated as CASRSYDNYGYTF. The full variable domain, rest sourced from reference TRBV5-6 and TRBJ1-2, is DAGVTQSPTHLIKTRGQQVTLRCSPKSGHDTVSWYQQALGQGPQFIFQYYEEEERQRGNFPDRFSGHQFPNYSSELNVNALLLGDSALYLCASRSYDNYGYTFGSGTRLTVV.

This clonotype occurred a few times. This chain links TRBV19 with TRBJ1-5; weak D call: TRBD1 (6 bases). V was pared by 4 bases and J by 0 bases, with 13 bases between. Germline CDR1 is LNHDA and CDR2 is SQIVND (reference sequence). The CDR3 covers 16 residues. CDR3 sequence (DNA): TGTGCCAGTAGTACTCAGACAGGCTATAGCAATCAGCCCCAGCATTTT. This sequence encodes CASSTQTGYSNQPQHF.

Relative to its sample, this clonotype is medium-sized (0.01 to 0.1%). This sequence joins TRBV29-1 and TRBJ1-2; D ambiguous. The CDR3 has 12 amino acids. Germline V gives CDR1 SQVTM, CDR2 ANQGSEA. Trimming removed 3 bases from V and 7 bases from J, with 12 bases in between. CDR3 sequence: CSVDTAFGGYTF. CDR3 nucleotides: TGCAGCGTTGATACCGCTTTTGGTGGCTACACCTTC.

This clonotype was counted only a few times. The chain uses TRBV6-5 and TRBJ1-6, with 7 bases matching TRBD1. Germline CDR1 reads MNHEY; CDR2 reads SVGAGI. V was clipped by 6 bases and J by 7 bases; unmatched bases: 6. The CDR3 is 14 amino acids. Here the CDR3 reads CASSWDSPNSPLHF. CDR3 nucleotides: TGTGCCAGCAGCTGGGACAGCCCCAATTCACCCCTCCACTTT.

In this sample, this clonotype turned up a few times. The chain carries TRBV30 and TRBJ1-2, with 7 bases lining up with TRBD1. The ends lost 2 bases at V and 5 bases at J; junction bases unmatched: 11. This CDR3 spans 15 amino acids. Germline CDR1 reads GTSNPN; CDR2 reads SVGIG (reference sequence). CDR3 residues: CAWSTQRKGAYGYTF. CDR3 coding DNA: TGTGCCTGGAGTACCCAACGGAAGGGGGCTTATGGCTACACCTTC.

Relative to its sample, this clonotype is medium-sized. This chain connects TRBV18 to TRBJ2-1, with 11 positions matching TRBD2. The CDR3 runs to 19 residues. Germline V lookup: CDR1 KGHSH, CDR2 LQKENI. The trim removed 4 bases at V and 9 bases at J, leaving 20 bases unmatched. Here the CDR3 reads CASSLRNPRLAGKSIEQFF. DNA of the CDR3: TGTGCCAGCTCACTCCGAAACCCTCGACTAGCGGGGAAAAGTATTGAGCAGTTCTTC.

The chain links TRBV9 to TRBJ1-2; TRBD1 aligns across 12 bases. Germline CDR1 SGDLS, CDR2 YYNGEE. The CDR3 is 16 residues long. V lost 4 bases to trimming and J lost 4 bases; unmatched junction nucleotides: 8. This CDR3 is CASSTAGTGGGYGYTF. CDR3 bases: TGTGCCAGCAGCACCGCCGGGACAGGGGGCGGCTATGGCTACACCTTC.

By sample fraction, this clonotype is medium-sized. This chain uses TRBV19 with TRBJ1-6; 9 nucleotides align to TRBD1. The ends lost 6 bases at V and 9 bases at J; junction bases unmatched: 9. The CDR3 is made up of 15 amino acids. Germline values: CDR1 LNHDA, CDR2 SQIVND (reference sequence). CDR3 in amino acids: CASRRSGQGISPLHF. The DNA for the CDR3 is TGTGCCAGTAGAAGGTCAGGACAGGGGATTTCACCCCTCCACTTT. Filled out from reference TRBV19 and TRBJ1-6, the complete variable domain reads DGGITQSPKYLFRKEGQNVTLSCEQNLNHDAMYWYRQDPGQGLRLIYYSQIVNDFQKGDIAEGYSVSREKKESFPLTVTSAQKNPTAFYLCASRRSGQGISPLHFGNGTRLTVT.

By sample share, this clonotype is medium-sized. The chain carries TRBV19 and TRBJ1-1; D call uncertain. Trimming took off 10 bases at V and 1 base at J, with 13 bases between the two ends. Germline V lookup: CDR1 LNHDA, CDR2 SQIVND (reference sequence). The CDR3 runs to 13 residues. CDR3: CATTGGRNTEAFF. The CDR3 nucleotides are TGTGCCACCACGGGTGGCCGGAACACTGAAGCTTTCTTT.

This rearrangement joins TRBV18 to TRBJ2-7; D unclear. Germline V gives CDR1 KGHSH, CDR2 LQKENI. The V end was cut by 6 bases, the J end by 3 bases, with 12 bases between. The CDR3 runs 13 residues. The CDR3, as DNA: TGTGCCAGCTCTTCCGGGTTCAACTACGAGCAGTACTTC. This encodes CASSSGFNYEQYF.